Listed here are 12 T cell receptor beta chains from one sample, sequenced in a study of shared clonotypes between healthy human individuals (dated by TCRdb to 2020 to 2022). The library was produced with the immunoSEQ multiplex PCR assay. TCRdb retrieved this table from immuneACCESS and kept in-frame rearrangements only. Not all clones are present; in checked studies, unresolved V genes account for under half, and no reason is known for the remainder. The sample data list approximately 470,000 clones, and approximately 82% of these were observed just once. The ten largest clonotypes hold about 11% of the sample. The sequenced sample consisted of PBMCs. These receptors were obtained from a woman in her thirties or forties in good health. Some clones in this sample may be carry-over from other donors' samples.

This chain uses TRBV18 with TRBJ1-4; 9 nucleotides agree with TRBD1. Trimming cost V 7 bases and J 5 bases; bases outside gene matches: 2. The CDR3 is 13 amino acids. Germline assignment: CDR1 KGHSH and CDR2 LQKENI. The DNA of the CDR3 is TGTGCCAGCTTTGGGACAGGGAATGAAAAACTGTTTTTT. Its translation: CASFGTGNEKLFF.

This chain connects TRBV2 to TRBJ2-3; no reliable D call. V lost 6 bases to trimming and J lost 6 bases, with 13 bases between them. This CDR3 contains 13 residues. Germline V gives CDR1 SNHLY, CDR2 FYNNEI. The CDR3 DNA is TGTGCCAGCAGCCGGACGGATCGGGATACGCAGTATTTT. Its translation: CASSRTDRDTQYF.

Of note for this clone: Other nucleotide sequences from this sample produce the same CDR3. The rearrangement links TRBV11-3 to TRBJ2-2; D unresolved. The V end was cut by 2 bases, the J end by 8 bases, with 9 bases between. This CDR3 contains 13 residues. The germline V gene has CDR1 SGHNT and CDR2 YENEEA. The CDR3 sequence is CASSLNYLGELFF. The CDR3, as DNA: TGTGCCAGCAGCTTAAACTACCTTGGGGAGCTGTTTTTT.

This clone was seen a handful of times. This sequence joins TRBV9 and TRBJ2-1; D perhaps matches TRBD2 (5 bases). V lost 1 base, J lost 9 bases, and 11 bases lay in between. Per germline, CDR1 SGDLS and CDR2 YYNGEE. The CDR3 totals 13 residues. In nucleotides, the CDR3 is TGTGCCAGCAGCGTAAGTAGCGAGACTGAGCAGTTCTTC. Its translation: CASSVSSETEQFF.

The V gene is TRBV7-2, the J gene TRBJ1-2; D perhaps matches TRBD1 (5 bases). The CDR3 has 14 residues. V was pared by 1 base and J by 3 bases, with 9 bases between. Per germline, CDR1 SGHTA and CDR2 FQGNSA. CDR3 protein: CASSLGGEHYGYTF. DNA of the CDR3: TGTGCCAGCAGCTTAGGGGGGGAACACTATGGCTACACCTTC.

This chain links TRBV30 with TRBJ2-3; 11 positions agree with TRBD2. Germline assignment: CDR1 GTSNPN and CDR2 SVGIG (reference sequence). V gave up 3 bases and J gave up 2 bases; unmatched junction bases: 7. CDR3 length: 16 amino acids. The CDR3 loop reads CAWSIGTSGYTDTQYF. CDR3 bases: TGTGCCTGGAGCATCGGGACTAGCGGCTACACAGATACGCAGTATTTT.

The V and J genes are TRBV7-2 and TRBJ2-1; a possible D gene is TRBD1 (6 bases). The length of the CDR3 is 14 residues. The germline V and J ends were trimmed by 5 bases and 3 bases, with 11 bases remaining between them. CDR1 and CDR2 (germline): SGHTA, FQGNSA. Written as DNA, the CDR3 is TGTGCCAGCAGCCCGGACAGAATCTACAATGAGCAGTTCTTC. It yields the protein CASSPDRIYNEQFF.

CDR3 region: CASSWSSETQYF. The CDR3 bases are TGTGCCAGCAGCTGGTCCTCGGAGACCCAGTACTTC. The chain joins TRBV5-6 to TRBJ2-5; no reliable D call. The germline gives CDR1 SGHDT, CDR2 YYEEEE. Trimming shortened V by 3 bases and J by 5 bases, and 8 bases separated the two germline ends. This CDR3 has 12 residues.

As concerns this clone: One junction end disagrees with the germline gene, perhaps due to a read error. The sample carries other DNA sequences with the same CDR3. CDR3 sequence: CASSLVHNEQFF. In DNA form, the CDR3 reads TGTGCCAGCAGCTTAGTTCACAACGAGCAGTTCTTC. The chain carries TRBV7-8 and TRBJ2-1, with D hard to call. This CDR3 has 12 residues. CDR1 is SGHVS and CDR2 is FQNEAQ in the germline V gene.

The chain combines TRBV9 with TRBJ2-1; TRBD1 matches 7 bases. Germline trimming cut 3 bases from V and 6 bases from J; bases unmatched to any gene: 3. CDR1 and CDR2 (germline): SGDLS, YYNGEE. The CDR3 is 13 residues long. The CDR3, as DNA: TGTGCCAGCAGCGCATACAGGGGCAATGAGCAGTTCTTC. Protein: CASSAYRGNEQFF.

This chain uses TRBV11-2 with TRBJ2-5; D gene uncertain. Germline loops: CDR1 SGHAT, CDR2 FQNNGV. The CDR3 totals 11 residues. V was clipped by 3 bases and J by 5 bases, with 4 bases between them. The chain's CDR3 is CASSFTETQYF. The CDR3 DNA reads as TGTGCCAGCAGCTTTACTGAGACCCAGTACTTC.

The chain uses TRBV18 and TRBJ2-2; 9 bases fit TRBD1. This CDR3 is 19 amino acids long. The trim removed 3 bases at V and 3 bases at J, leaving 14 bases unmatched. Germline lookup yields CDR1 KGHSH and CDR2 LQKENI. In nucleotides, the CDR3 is TGTGCCAGCTCACCTCGTCCCGGGACAGGGTCGGGGGACACCGGGGAGCTGTTTTTT. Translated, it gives CASSPRPGTGSGDTGELFF.